These 23 T cell receptor beta chains share one sample of origin, sequenced in a study of identical twins. TCRdb redid the calling of the 5' RACE reads with MiXCR, one entry per CDR3 protein. The repertoire holds around 1.7 million distinct CDR3 sequences, with around a third as singletons. Sequenced: cord blood. Every receptor here comes from a newborn girl in good health.

J is TRBJ2-7 and V is TRBV20-1; 10 positions match TRBD2. The CDR3 sequence is 15 residues long. After removal of 7 bases from V and 3 bases from J, the junction contained 12 bases not matched to a gene. The germline CDR1 and CDR2 sequences are DFQATT and SNEGSKA (reference sequence). CDR3 region: CSVVERAGGHYEQYF. Here the CDR3 DNA reads TGCAGTGTAGTAGAAAGAGCGGGGGGGCACTACGAGCAGTACTTC.

The chain is built from TRBV4-1 and TRBJ2-1; D possibly corresponds to TRBD2 (6 bases). The DNA end lines up better with TRBJ2-7; the J call may be wrong. The germline V gene has CDR1 MGHRA and CDR2 YSYEKL. CDR3 length: 16 amino acids. CDR3 amino acids: CASSQGKLADYNEQYF. The DNA of the CDR3 is TGCGCCAGCAGCCAAGGGAAACTAGCTGACTACAATGAGCAGTACTTC.

This chain connects TRBV24-1 to TRBJ2-1, with 8 nucleotides matching TRBD1. Germline V gives CDR1 KGHDR, CDR2 SFDVKD. This CDR3 comprises 15 residues. V lost 2 bases, J lost 2 bases, and 1 base stayed unmatched. The CDR3 loop reads CATSDSGGPYNEQFF. CDR3 DNA sequence: TGTGCCACCAGTGATTCAGGGGGCCCCTACAATGAGCAGTTCTTC.

Worth noting for this clonotype: Germline and junction disagree at one end, which may indicate a read error. The chain joins TRBV12-3 or TRBV12-4 to TRBJ2-5; D is ambiguous. CDR3 length equals 13 residues. CDR3 sequence (DNA): TGTGCCAGCGGTTTCGCCCGAAAAGAGACCCAGTACTTC. This translates into CASGFARKETQYF.

The V gene is TRBV7-2, the J gene TRBJ2-1; D remains unclear. The last part of the DNA fits TRBJ2-7 better; the J call may be wrong. CDR1 and CDR2 from the germline V gene are SGHTA and FQGNSA. The CDR3 totals 15 residues. The DNA for the CDR3 is TGTGCCAGCAGCTCGTTCAAGCGCTCCTACAGTGAGCAGTACTTC. It translates to CASSSFKRSYSEQYF.

This clonotype occurred a few times. The chain couples TRBV7-2 to TRBJ1-4; the D is unclear. Trimming took off 5 bases at V and 4 bases at J, with 11 bases between the two ends. This CDR3 has 14 amino acids. Germline V gene sequence: CDR1 SGHTA, CDR2 FQGNSA. In DNA, the CDR3 is TGTGCCAGCAGCCTAGACGGACGTAATGAAAAACTGTTTTTT. Translating it yields CASSLDGRNEKLFF.

This clonotype was detected many times. Relative to the germline gene, one junction end is altered; a read error may explain this. The rearrangement links TRBV5-1 to TRBJ2-3, with D unresolved. This CDR3 has 14 amino acids. The germline V gene encodes CDR1 SGHRS and CDR2 YFSETQ. Here the CDR3 reads CASSLEWSTDTQYF. For the CDR3, the DNA is TGTGCCAGCAGCTTAGAGTGGAGCACAGATACGCAGTATTTT.

This clonotype was observed a handful of times. V usage is TRBV7-2 and J usage is TRBJ2-1, with 7 bases fitting TRBD1. CDR3 length equals 12 residues. Germline V gene sequence: CDR1 SGHTA, CDR2 FQGNSA. V shed 0 bases and J 12 bases; nucleotides not matched to a gene: 2. CDR3 bases: TGTGCCAGCAGCTTAGCGTACAGGGGGCAGTTCTTC. Its protein is CASSLAYRGQFF.

This clonotype was seen a handful of times. The genes are TRBV15 and TRBJ1-2; D is possibly TRBD1 (6 bases). The CDR3 loop spans 16 amino acids. Germline V CDR1 and CDR2: LNHNV, YYDKDF (reference sequence). V was trimmed by 0 bases and J by 4 bases, leaving 15 bases between them. The CDR3 DNA reads TGTGCCACCAGCAGAGATTGGGTCGACAGGTCCTATGGCTACACCTTC. This codes for CATSRDWVDRSYGYTF.

The CDR3 region has the DNA TGTGCCAGCAGTCGTTTAAATCAGCCCCAGCATTTT. Protein product: CASSRLNQPQHF. This rearrangement joins TRBV3-1 to TRBJ1-5; D remains ambiguous. The CDR3 runs to 12 residues. Germline loops: CDR1 LGHDT, CDR2 YNNKEL (reference sequence). Trimming removed 6 bases from V and 4 bases from J, with 7 bases in between.

V and J are TRBV20-1 and TRBJ1-2; D ambiguous. V dropped 0 bases and J dropped 4 bases, with 9 bases sitting between them. Germline CDR1 and CDR2: DFQATT and SNEGSKA (reference sequence). CDR3 length equals 13 residues. CDR3 protein: CSARDGDRYGYTF. DNA for the CDR3: TGCAGTGCTAGAGACGGGGATCGCTATGGCTACACCTTC.

The DNA for the CDR3 is TGTGCCAGCAGCCAAGGAGGGACCCGTACTAATGAAAAACTGTTTTTT. This gives the protein CASSQGGTRTNEKLFF. J is TRBJ1-4 and V is TRBV3-1, with a weak D call TRBD1 (5 bases). Trimming left V 1 base short and J 2 bases short, with 11 bases between. Per germline, CDR1 LGHDT and CDR2 YNNKEL (reference sequence). The CDR3 has 16 amino acids.

The gene calls are TRBV5-1 and TRBJ1-2; a weak D match, TRBD1 (6 bases). The V gene's germline CDR1 is SGHRS and CDR2 YFSETQ. The germline V and J ends were trimmed by 4 bases and 9 bases, with 19 bases remaining between them. The CDR3 runs to 14 residues. The chain's CDR3 is CASSAGQRALSYTF. DNA for the CDR3: TGCGCCAGCAGCGCGGGACAAAGGGCTTTAAGCTACACCTTC.

This clonotype was detected a few times. V usage is TRBV4-1 and J usage is TRBJ1-5, with unresolved D. Germline V gives CDR1 MGHRA, CDR2 YSYEKL. V lost 2 bases to trimming and J lost 4 bases, with 9 bases between them. The CDR3 extends over 14 amino acids. In nucleotides, the CDR3 is TGCGCCAGCAGCCAATGGGCTAATAATCAGCCCCAGCATTTT. Its translation is CASSQWANNQPQHF.

The chain carries TRBV7-2 and TRBJ1-2; 8 positions match TRBD1. Germline values: CDR1 SGHTA, CDR2 FQGNSA. There are 15 residues in the CDR3. V was clipped by 2 bases and J by 8 bases; unmatched bases: 10. This CDR3 is CASSLMEQGVGGYTF. CDR3 sequence (DNA): TGTGCCAGCAGCTTAATGGAACAGGGGGTTGGCGGCTACACCTTC.

This clonotype was seen more than once but under ten times. V gene TRBV29-1 combines with J gene TRBJ1-3; 7 bases line up with TRBD1. The CDR3 extends over 13 amino acids. Germline CDR1 and CDR2: SQVTM and ANQGSEA. The V and J ends lost 2 bases and 4 bases, in that order; junction bases with no gene match: 2. This CDR3 is CSVEYRGGNTIYF. DNA for the CDR3: TGCAGCGTTGAATACAGGGGAGGAAACACCATATATTTT.

J is TRBJ1-1 and V is TRBV10-3, with TRBD1 matching over 8 bases. This CDR3 is 14 amino acids long. Per germline, CDR1 ENHRY and CDR2 SYGVKD. The junction had 6 bases not matched to a gene; V was cut back by 4 bases and J by 5 bases. In DNA form, the CDR3 reads TGTGCCATCAGTGGAGACAGGGGCGGGACTGAAGCTTTCTTT. Translating it yields CAISGDRGGTEAFF.

In this sample, this clonotype turned up a few times. The chain links TRBV27 to TRBJ1-5, with D unclear. Germline V gene data show CDR1 as MNHEY and CDR2 as SMNVEV (reference sequence). The CDR3 spans 13 residues. V lost 5 bases and J lost 6, with 11 bases in between. The CDR3 DNA reads as TGTGCCAGCAGTCTAACCCCAAGTCAGCCCCAGCATTTT. This translates into CASSLTPSQPQHF.

This clonotype was counted a few times. The rearrangement joins TRBV6-5 to TRBJ2-5, with 11 bases aligning to TRBD1. The CDR3 extends over 15 amino acids. V was clipped by 5 bases and J by 5 bases; unmatched bases: 7. Germline values: CDR1 MNHEY, CDR2 SVGAGI. The CDR3 is CASSEDRGRSETQYF. CDR3 DNA: TGTGCCAGCAGTGAGGACAGGGGGCGCAGTGAGACCCAGTACTTC.

The J gene is TRBJ2-3, the V gene TRBV9; 10 bases are a match to TRBD2. J was trimmed by 4 bases and V by 0 bases; bases with no gene match: 8. This CDR3 contains 17 residues. Germline CDR1 reads SGDLS; CDR2 reads YYNGEE. CDR3 residues: CASSVATLAGVPDTQYF. The CDR3 DNA sequence: TGTGCCAGCAGCGTAGCGACCCTAGCGGGGGTGCCAGATACGCAGTATTTT.

The J gene is TRBJ1-4, the V gene TRBV12-3 or TRBV12-4; 9 bases are a match to TRBD1. After removal of 5 bases from V and 4 bases from J, the junction contained 11 bases not matched to a gene. This CDR3 comprises 17 residues. The CDR3 region is CASSPGKSTGGNEKLFF. The CDR3 bases are TGTGCCAGCAGTCCCGGAAAGTCGACAGGGGGTAATGAAAAACTGTTTTTT.

The chain links TRBV20-1 to TRBJ2-2; D perhaps matches TRBD2 (7 bases). Deletions cut 3 bases from V and 4 bases from J, with 15 bases between. Germline V gene sequence: CDR1 DFQATT, CDR2 SNEGSKA (reference sequence). This CDR3 spans 15 amino acids. For the CDR3, the DNA is TGCAGTGCTAGGTCCGGGGGGCGGAGCACCGGGGAGCTGTTTTTT. Translation gives CSARSGGRSTGELFF.

The chain employs TRBV4-2 and TRBJ2-3; D might be TRBD2 (6 bases). This CDR3 comprises 14 residues. Germline V lookup: CDR1 LGHNA, CDR2 YNFKEQ. V was clipped by 0 bases and J by 5 bases, with 9 bases between them. The CDR3 nucleotides read TGTGCCAGCAGCCAAGATGCAGCGGGAGATACGCAGTATTTT. Its protein product is CASSQDAAGDTQYF.